The clone carrying this TCR beta chain was recorded a few times. A single record per CDR3 protein comes from TCRdb applying MiXCR to the RT-PCR reads. This table holds 550,000 to 750,000 distinct CDR3 sequences, 14% found once. The sequence came from a female donor in good health, serving as a healthy control. The sample taken for sequencing was memory CD4+ T cells from blood.

The CDR3 sequence is CSAGQGGTDTQYF. The DNA for the CDR3 is TGCAGCGCAGGACAGGGTGGGACAGATACGCAGTATTTT. The chain links TRBV29-1 to TRBJ2-3; 8 bases match TRBD1. This CDR3 has 13 amino acids. J lost 3 bases, V lost 7 bases, and 6 bases had no gene match. The germline CDR1 and CDR2 sequences are SQVTM and ANQGSEA.